This is a list of T cell receptor beta chains from one sample in a study of shared clonotypes between healthy human individuals. Clones were sequenced by immunoSEQ multiplex PCR, and TCRdb holds only the in-frame ones, with some missing. The profile shows under 1,900,000 clones, approximately 98.5% of them singletons. Sequenced input: naive CD4+ T cells sorted from blood. Source of these receptors: a man aged 25 to 45 in good health. Each CDR3 is given with its conserved first and last residue. A D gene is named only where the DNA matches it firmly.

d_call	v_call	j_call	cdr3_aa
NA	TRBV9	TRBJ2-6	CASSVYSGANVLTF
NA	TRBV9	TRBJ2-3	CASSNRALRTDTQYF
NA	TRBV4-1	TRBJ2-7	CASSQDWVGAQGEQYF
NA	TRBV28	TRBJ1-2	CASSSDSRGYTF
NA	TRBV2	TRBJ2-5	CASSASRTQETQYF
NA	TRBV15	TRBJ1-2	CATSSLEGGSYGYTF
TRBD1	TRBV5-4	TRBJ2-3	CASSLWRDRGLDTQYF
TRBD2	TRBV5-4	TRBJ2-7	CASSRPGLAGYEQYF
TRBD2	TRBV7-2	TRBJ2-3	CASSYSSGSGVTQYF
TRBD1	TRBV27	TRBJ2-1	CASSPPDRVYEQFF
TRBD2	TRBV5-4	TRBJ2-2	CASSFMAGGPAGELFF
NA	TRBV18	TRBJ2-1	CASSPRSINSYNEQFF
NA	TRBV28	TRBJ2-7	CASSSRREHEQYF
NA	TRBV28	TRBJ2-5	CASRRTEETQYF
TRBD1	TRBV10-3	TRBJ2-7	CAITERQGAVEQYF
NA	TRBV28	TRBJ2-7	CASSLGPDSAYEQYF
NA	TRBV18	TRBJ2-3	CASSPLGENTQYF
NA	TRBV7-6	TRBJ2-3	CASSLRGASGTDTQYF
NA	TRBV6-5	TRBJ1-1	CASSYLGGVNTEAFF
NA	TRBV29-1	TRBJ2-5	CSVRGWVGGSQETQYF
NA	TRBV5-1	TRBJ2-1	CASSLLSEQFF
TRBD2	TRBV6-5	TRBJ2-1	CASSLAGGAYNEQFF
NA	TRBV5-4	TRBJ2-7	CASSFPDRPYEQYF